This T cell receptor beta chain is from a study of control samples from healthy donors and cancer patients. V lost 4 bases and J 4 bases, leaving 2 bases between the germline ends. The CDR3 is 11 residues long. Details on this clone: Other DNA sequences in the same sample also yield this CDR3.

Only in-frame clones appear in the TCRdb table, and some are missing; sequencing was by immunoSEQ multiplex PCR. Of about 130,000 clones in the sample, roughly 94% were seen once. Sample: PBMCs. The chain uses TRBV12-3 or TRBV12-4 and TRBJ1-3; D is undetermined. This receptor was identified in a man between 60 and 70 years old with colorectal cancer. CDR3: CASSSGNTIYF. CDR3 in DNA: TGTGCCAGCAGTTCCGGAAACACCATATATTTT.